These T cell receptor beta chains were read from a single sample in a study of blood T cell repertoires in COVID-19. Sequenced by immunoSEQ multiplex PCR; TCRdb stores in-frame clones only, minus some. The table lists under 250,000 clones, roughly four fifths of them singletons. Source material: PBMCs or T cells enriched from blood (not recorded which). These TCRs come from a woman aged 40 to 50 who had been exposed to COVID-19. Each CDR3 is given without its conserved first and last residue. Fields, in order: V gene, J gene, CDR3 protein.

TRBV2,TRBJ1-5,ASSPQGGDQPQH
TRBV1,TRBJ2-1,TSSQVNDGGNEQF
TRBV19,TRBJ2-3,ASSPGQGFFSTQY
TRBV7-2,TRBJ2-7,ASSNRDRSYEQY
TRBV7-3,TRBJ1-1,ASSLNQGTVTEAF
TRBV5-4,TRBJ2-7,ASSFTGVAEQY
TRBV5-6,TRBJ1-2,ASTRFGRGSGGYT
TRBV5-1,TRBJ2-1,ASSLQTGTSGGAHEQF
TRBV5-5,TRBJ1-5,ASSLDAQGTLPLSNQPQH
TRBV5-6,TRBJ1-2,ASSPTDRVPYGYT
TRBV6-4,TRBJ2-2,ASSDSTSGHVGELF